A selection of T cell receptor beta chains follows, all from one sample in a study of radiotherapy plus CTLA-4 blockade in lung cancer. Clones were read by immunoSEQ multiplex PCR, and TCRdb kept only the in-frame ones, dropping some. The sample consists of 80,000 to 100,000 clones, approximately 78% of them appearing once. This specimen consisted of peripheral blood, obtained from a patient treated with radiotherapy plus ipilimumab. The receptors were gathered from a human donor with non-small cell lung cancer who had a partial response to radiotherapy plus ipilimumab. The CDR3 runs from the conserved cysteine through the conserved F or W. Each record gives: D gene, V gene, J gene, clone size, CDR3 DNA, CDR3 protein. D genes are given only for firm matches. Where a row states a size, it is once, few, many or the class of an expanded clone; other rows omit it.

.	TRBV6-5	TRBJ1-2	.	TGTGCCAGCAGGGGGATACAGGGTACGAACTATGGCTACACCTTC	CASRGIQGTNYGYTF
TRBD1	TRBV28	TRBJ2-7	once	TGTGCCAGCAACCCGGGACAGACCTACGAGCAGTACTTC	CASNPGQTYEQYF
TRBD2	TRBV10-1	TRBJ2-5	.	TGCGCCAGCAGTGAGCGTCGTAGCGGGAGGGAAGAGACCCAGTACTTC	CASSERRSGREETQYF
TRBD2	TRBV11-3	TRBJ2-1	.	TGTGCCAGCAGCCCAGGACTAGCCTGGGGGCATGAGCAGTTCTTC	CASSPGLAWGHEQFF
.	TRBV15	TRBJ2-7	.	TGTGCCACCAGCAGAGATTTCAGCTACGAGCAGTACTTC	CATSRDFSYEQYF
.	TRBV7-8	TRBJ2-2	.	TGTGCCAGCAGCTTATCGTCCGCCGGCGGAAGCACCGGGGAGCTGTTTTTT	CASSLSSAGGSTGELFF
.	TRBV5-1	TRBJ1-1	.	TGCGCCAGCAGCTTTGGGGCGGGGGGGACTGAAGCTTTCTTT	CASSFGAGGTEAFF
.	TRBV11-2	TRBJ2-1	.	TGTGCCAGCAGCTTTGGGTCCAGCGATGGATACAATGAGCAGTTCTTC	CASSFGSSDGYNEQFF
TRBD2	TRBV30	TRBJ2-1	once	TGTGCCTGGGGAGGGGGACTAGCGGGAGGGAGCTCCTACAATGAGCAGTTCTTC	CAWGGGLAGGSSYNEQFF
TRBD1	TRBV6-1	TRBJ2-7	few	TGTGCCAGTCGGGACAGGGGCGTCGACGAGCAGTACTTC	CASRDRGVDEQYF
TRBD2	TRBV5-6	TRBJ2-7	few	TGTGCCAGCAGCCAACTAGCGGGAGGGGACGAGCAGTACTTC	CASSQLAGGDEQYF
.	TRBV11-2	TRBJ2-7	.	TGTGCCAGCAGCCCTTCGGGAACCTCCTACGAGCAGTACTTC	CASSPSGTSYEQYF
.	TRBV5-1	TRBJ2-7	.	TGCGCCAGCAGCTTGAGGCAGGGGGGACACGAGCAGTACTTC	CASSLRQGGHEQYF
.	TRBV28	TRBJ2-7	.	TGTGCCAGCCTCCCCCAGCGGCGCAGGATCGACGAGCAGTACTTC	CASLPQRRRIDEQYF
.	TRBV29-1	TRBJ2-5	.	TGCAGCGTTGGGACAGCTCAAGAGACCCAGTACTTC	CSVGTAQETQYF
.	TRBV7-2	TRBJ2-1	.	TGTGCCAGCAGTCCCCCGACAGCGTACAATGAGCAGTTCTTC	CASSPPTAYNEQFF
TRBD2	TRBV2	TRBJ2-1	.	TGTGCCAGCAGTAAACAGAGGTCTAGCGGGAGGTCGCGTGAGCAGTTCTTC	CASSKQRSSGRSREQFF